This TCR beta chain stems from a study of Ad26.COV2.S vaccination and SARS-CoV-2 variants. On the study more broadly: Donor got 5x10^10 or 1x10^11 viral particles of Ad26.COV2.S. Study observations and caveats: People who got the vaccine had more spike-specific TCR breadth than people who got placebo. Vaccinees and placebo recipients showed similar non-spike TCR breadth. After vaccination, substantial breadth of spike-specific CD8+ and CD4+ responses was reported.

Sequencing was performed with immunoSEQ multiplex PCR; in TCRdb, only in-frame clones are kept and a portion is missing. Of around 320,000 clones listed, more than 75% are singletons. The treatment here: 15 to 20 received Ad26.COV2.S at low or high dose, single or two shots; about five received placebo; per-sample allocation not given. Specimen acquisition occurred on day 63 following the initial vaccine or placebo injection. This CDR3 spans 15 amino acids. Per the germline V gene, CDR1 is MGHDK and CDR2 is SYGVNS. V dropped 3 bases and J dropped 4 bases, with 15 bases sitting between them. Notes on this clone: The antigen remains undetermined.

Sequenced material: peripheral blood, taken in a trial of Ad26.COV2.S vaccine versus placebo. The chain links TRBV25-1 to TRBJ1-1; no clear D gene. The receptor's source is a person aged 18-60 years who received the Ad26.COV2.S COVID-19 vaccine or a placebo. The CDR3 nucleotides read TGTGCCAGCAGTGACCGAGGAGGATGGGTCACTGAAGCTTTCTTT. Protein product: CASSDRGGWVTEAFF.